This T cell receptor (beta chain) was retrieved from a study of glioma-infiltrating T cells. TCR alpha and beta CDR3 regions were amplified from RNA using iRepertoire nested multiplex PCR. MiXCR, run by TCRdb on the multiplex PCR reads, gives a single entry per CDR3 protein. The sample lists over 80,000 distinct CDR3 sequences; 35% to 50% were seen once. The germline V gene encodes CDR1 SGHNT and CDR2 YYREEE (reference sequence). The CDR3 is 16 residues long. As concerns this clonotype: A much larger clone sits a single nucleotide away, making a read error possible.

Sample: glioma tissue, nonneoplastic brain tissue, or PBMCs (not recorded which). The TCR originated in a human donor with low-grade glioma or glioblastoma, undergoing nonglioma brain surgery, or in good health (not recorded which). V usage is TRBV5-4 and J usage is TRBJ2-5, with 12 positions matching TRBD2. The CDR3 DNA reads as TGTGCCAGCAGCCCAAGACTAGCGGGAGTAGGGGAGACCAAGTACTTC. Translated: CASSPRLAGVGETKYF.